These 20 T cell receptor beta chains share one sample of origin, sequenced in a study of blood T cell repertoires in COVID-19. The assay was immunoSEQ multiplex PCR, and TCRdb's table has in-frame clones only and misses some. In the table there are about 170,000 clones, about 88% of which are singletons. Sequencing was performed on peripheral blood. Every receptor here comes from a woman older than 75 in a cohort sampled during active or convalescent COVID-19.

This chain connects TRBV19 to TRBJ2-3; a weak D match, TRBD1 (6 bases). Germline CDR1 LNHDA, CDR2 SQIVND (reference sequence). The CDR3 totals 15 residues. The V end lost 6 bases, the J end lost 8 bases, and 21 bases lay between the germline ends. DNA of the CDR3: TGTGCCAGTAGAGGGGGTAGGGGTAGCAGCGGTACGCAGTATTTT. It is translated as CASRGGRGSSGTQYF.

The CDR3 here is CASSHDRATNEKLFF. The CDR3 DNA reads TGTGCCAGCAGCCATGACAGAGCAACTAATGAAAAACTGTTTTTT. The chain recombines TRBV11-2 with TRBJ1-4; possibly TRBD1 for D (5 bases). V lost 5 bases to trimming and J lost 0 bases, with 10 bases between them. The V gene's germline CDR1 is SGHAT and CDR2 FQNNGV. The CDR3 spans 15 residues.

The J gene is TRBJ1-6, the V gene TRBV25-1; D not resolved. The V gene lost 8 bases and the J gene lost 0 bases, with 11 bases spanning the gap. This CDR3 contains 15 residues. Germline V gene data show CDR1 as MGHDK and CDR2 as SYGVNS. The CDR3, as DNA: TGTGCCAGCGTCCCCACTAACTCCTATAATTCACCCCTCCACTTT. As protein: CASVPTNSYNSPLHF.

The rearrangement uses TRBV7-9 and TRBJ2-7; D is uncertain. Per the germline V gene, CDR1 is SEHNR and CDR2 is FQNEAQ (reference sequence). The CDR3 extends over 12 amino acids. The ends were cut back, 4 bases at V and 3 bases at J, with 7 bases in the middle. This CDR3 reads CASSSLDYEQYV. The CDR3 DNA reads as TGTGCCAGCAGCTCACTCGACTACGAGCAGTACGTC.

This sequence joins TRBV5-4 and TRBJ2-7, with 10 bases fitting TRBD1. This CDR3 region has 14 residues. From germline, CDR1 is SGHNT and CDR2 YYREEE (reference sequence). V lost 0 bases and J lost 5; bases outside the gene matches: 2. The CDR3 coding sequence is TGTGCCAGCAGCTTGGATGGGACAGGGGACGAGCAGTACGTC. This gives the protein CASSLDGTGDEQYV.

This clone was seen a few times. V and J are TRBV11-3 and TRBJ2-2, with D tentatively TRBD1 (5 bases). Per the germline V gene, CDR1 is SGHNT and CDR2 is YENEEA. This CDR3 has 17 amino acids. The ends were cut back, 6 bases at V and 1 base at J, with 18 bases in the middle. The CDR3 DNA follows: TGTGCCAGCAGTCCCGGGTGGACAATTGGGAACACCGGGGAGCTGTTTTTT. Amino acid sequence: CASSPGWTIGNTGELFF.

This chain uses TRBV11-2 with TRBJ2-5; D call uncertain. The germline CDR1 and CDR2 sequences are SGHAT and FQNNGV. Trimming left V 3 bases short and J 4 bases short, with 12 bases between. This CDR3 spans 14 amino acids. CDR3 sequence reads: CASSLTPILETQYF. DNA of the CDR3: TGTGCCAGCAGCTTGACTCCAATTCTAGAGACCCAGTACTTC.

This chain uses TRBV2 with TRBJ1-3; 7 bases align to TRBD1. V was clipped by 8 bases and J by 2 bases; unmatched bases: 6. The CDR3 runs 14 residues. Germline lookup yields CDR1 SNHLY and CDR2 FYNNEI. The CDR3 sequence is CASEGALPGNTIYF. The CDR3 DNA follows: TGTGCCAGCGAGGGGGCGCTCCCTGGAAACACCATATATTTT.

This clone occurred a few times. V gene TRBV4-3 combines with J gene TRBJ1-6, with TRBD1 matching 8 bases. V trimming: 5 bases; J trimming: 6 bases; junction bases outside the gene matches: 6. The CDR3 is 15 residues long. The germline V gene has CDR1 LGHNA and CDR2 YSLEER. The CDR3 DNA reads as TGCGCCAGCAGCTCTTGGACAGGGCGTAATTCACCCCTCCACTTT. Translating gives CASSSWTGRNSPLHF.

CDR3 residues: CASRRKGALGTDTQYF. CDR3 nucleotide sequence: TGTGCCAGCAGGAGGAAGGGGGCGCTTGGCACAGATACGCAGTATTTT. This chain connects TRBV6-7 to TRBJ2-3, with TRBD1 matching over 7 bases. TRBV6-7 carries the ORF label, with uncertain function. There are 16 residues in the CDR3. V trimming: 6 bases; J trimming: 1 base; junction bases outside the gene matches: 10.

CDR3 residues: CAISELTWERTDTQYF. CDR3 nucleotides: TGTGCCATCAGTGAACTCACGTGGGAGAGGACAGATACGCAGTATTTT. This chain connects TRBV10-3 to TRBJ2-3; TRBD2 is a possible D gene (5 bases). The V gene lost 3 bases and the J gene lost 3 bases, with 16 bases spanning the gap. The germline V gene has CDR1 ENHRY and CDR2 SYGVKD. This CDR3 spans 16 amino acids.

The gene calls are TRBV3-1 (or the pseudogene TRBV3-2) and TRBJ2-5; TRBD2 aligns across 10 bases. CDR3 length: 14 amino acids. The V and J ends lost 3 bases and 5 bases, in that order; junction bases with no gene match: 3. Germline assignment: CDR1 LGHDT and CDR2 YNNKEL (reference sequence). CDR3 sequence reads: CASSHSGRGETQYF. Written as DNA, the CDR3 is TGTGCCAGCAGCCACAGCGGGAGGGGGGAGACCCAGTACTTC.

This sequence joins TRBV30 and TRBJ1-1; perhaps TRBD1 as D (5 bases). CDR1 is GTSNPN, CDR2 SVGIG, per germline (reference sequence). The CDR3 spans 12 residues. V lost 2 bases and J lost 8, with 12 bases in between. CDR3 amino acids: CAWSSQGSEAFF. The CDR3, as DNA: TGTGCCTGGAGTTCGCAGGGCTCCGAAGCTTTCTTT.

The chain has TRBV4-2 and TRBJ2-1; possibly TRBD1 for D (6 bases). Germline V CDR1 and CDR2: LGHNA, YNFKEQ. V lost 1 base, J lost 5 bases, and 18 bases lay in between. The CDR3 sequence is 17 residues long. CDR3 amino acids: CASSQVLTGTLNNEQFF. As DNA, the CDR3 is TGTGCCAGCAGCCAAGTTCTTACCGGGACATTGAACAATGAGCAGTTCTTC.

The table lists this clone with a count of one. This sequence joins TRBV11-3 and TRBJ2-3, with D unresolved. With 5 bases removed from V and 6 bases from J, the gap between germline ends came to 15 bases. CDR3 length: 14 residues. Germline-derived CDR1 and CDR2 are SGHNT and YENEEA. The CDR3 protein is CASSPSRGQDTQYF. CDR3 bases: TGTGCCAGCAGCCCTAGTCGTGGCCAGGATACGCAGTATTTT.

V is TRBV18 and J is TRBJ1-1; tentative D call: TRBD1 (5 bases). Germline values: CDR1 KGHSH, CDR2 LQKENI. The CDR3 totals 14 residues. The germline V and J ends were trimmed by 6 bases and 5 bases, with 16 bases remaining between them. CDR3 in DNA: TGTGCCAGCTCTCCCCCAGGGTTACCGACTGAAGCTTTCTTT. It translates to CASSPPGLPTEAFF.

V usage is TRBV18 and J usage is TRBJ2-5, with D possibly being TRBD2 (7 bases). Trimming removed 2 bases at V and 5 bases at J, with 21 bases between. Germline V CDR1 and CDR2: KGHSH, LQKENI. CDR3 length: 17 residues. The CDR3 here is CASSPGFRGAPGETQYF. In nucleotides, the CDR3 is TGTGCCAGCTCACCAGGTTTCCGGGGGGCGCCCGGGGAGACCCAGTACTTC.

V and J are TRBV14 and TRBJ2-7, with D possibly matching TRBD2 (5 bases). Germline-derived CDR1 and CDR2 are SGHDN and FVKESK. Trimming stripped 3 bases from V and 2 bases from J, with 14 bases between. The CDR3 covers 15 residues. Written as DNA, the CDR3 is TGTGCCAGCAGCCAGAGGCGGGTGCCCCCCTACGAGCAGTACTTC. Amino acids: CASSQRRVPPYEQYF.

The chain has TRBV18 and TRBJ1-1; no reliable D call. Trimming shortened V by 10 bases and J by 1 base, and 13 bases separated the two germline ends. Per the germline V gene, CDR1 is KGHSH and CDR2 is LQKENI. The CDR3 contains 13 residues. CDR3 sequence (DNA): TGTGCCACCCGCCGCCAGGAGAACACTGAAGCTTTCTTT. Translated: CATRRQENTEAFF.

This clone was detected only a few times. This CDR3 reads CASSEGGNRGRTEAFF. DNA for the CDR3: TGTGCCAGCAGCGAGGGAGGAAACAGGGGGAGAACTGAAGCTTTCTTT. The J gene is TRBJ1-1, the V gene TRBV28; TRBD1 aligns across 8 bases. Germline assignment: CDR1 MDHEN and CDR2 SYDVKM. Unmatched junction bases numbered 14, after V lost 6 bases and J lost 5 bases. The CDR3 runs 16 residues.